This TCR beta chain is from a study of shared clonotypes between healthy human individuals. Study details: Three plates were used per donor for CD4 naive, three for CD4 memory, two for CD8 naive and one for CD8 memory.

Naive CD8 cells lacked CD45RO, underwent positive selection for CCR7 and left out terminally differentiated effector memory CD45RA+ cells. Looked up from germline, CDR1 is LGHNA and CDR2 is YSLEER. The CDR3 is 16 residues long. With V trimmed by 0 bases and J by 11 bases, 13 bases remained unmatched. The material for each subset, its genomic DNA, was split evenly across several immunoSEQ plates. Method: immunoSEQ multiplex PCR; TCRdb's copy keeps in-frame clones and lacks some. This sample carries roughly 2,000,000 clones, around 95% of them seen once, and the ten largest clones take roughly 1.7%. What was sequenced was naive CD8+ T cells from PBMCs. The sequence was collected from a man aged 18 to 30 in good health. Some clones in this sample may be carry-over from other donors' samples. The chain recombines TRBV4-3 with TRBJ1-1; 9 bases fit TRBD1. The CDR3 region is CASSQERGQGLFWAFF. DNA for the CDR3: TGCGCCAGCAGCCAAGAGAGGGGACAGGGACTCTTTTGGGCTTTCTTT.